Following are 24 T cell receptor beta chains from one sample sequenced in a study of T cells after yellow fever vaccination. TCRdb analysed the 5' RACE reads with MiXCR anew, one entry per CDR3 protein. The sample comprises approximately 300,000 distinct CDR3 sequences, roughly 10% of which are singletons, and 3% to 3.5% rests with the top ten. The input for sequencing was CD4+ T cells sorted from PBMCs, taken 45 days after the yellow fever booster vaccination. The receptors here all came from a man in his late teens or twenties who received the YFV17D yellow fever vaccine.

The chain employs TRBV12-5 and TRBJ2-1; either TRBD1 or TRBD2 may supply D (5 bases each). This CDR3 region has 15 residues. From germline, CDR1 is LGHNT and CDR2 FRNRAP. Trimming took off 5 bases at V and 7 bases at J, with 18 bases between the two ends. For the CDR3, the DNA is TGTGCTAGTGGTCCGACGGGGCGTATAGTAAATGAGCAGTTCTTC. Its translation is CASGPTGRIVNEQFF.

This clonotype appeared a few times. The chain joins TRBV9 to TRBJ2-2, with TRBD2 identical over 11 bases. V was clipped by 0 bases and J by 0 bases; unmatched bases: 1. Germline V gene lookup returns CDR1 SGDLS and CDR2 YYNGEE. CDR3 size: 17 residues. The CDR3 sequence: CASSVGLAGTNTGELFF. The CDR3, as DNA: TGTGCCAGCAGCGTAGGACTAGCGGGGACGAACACCGGGGAGCTGTTTTTT.

This clonotype was picked up a small number of times. V is TRBV20-1 and J is TRBJ2-7, with 10 bases that match TRBD2. The J segment lost 1 base and the V segment lost 4 bases, leaving 1 base of the junction unmatched. The CDR3 loop spans 13 amino acids. Germline CDR1 DFQATT, CDR2 SNEGSKA (reference sequence). CDR3 sequence reads: CSATSGGSYEQYF. The CDR3 DNA is TGCAGTGCTACTAGCGGGGGTTCCTACGAGCAGTACTTC.

This clonotype has at least ten counts. This chain joins TRBV4-3 and TRBJ2-7; 7 nucleotides line up with TRBD1. The trim removed 0 bases at V and 2 bases at J, leaving 7 bases unmatched. The CDR3 extends over 16 amino acids. Germline V gene lookup returns CDR1 LGHNA and CDR2 YSLEER. The CDR3 here is CASSQDRQGPAYEQYF. CDR3 DNA: TGCGCCAGCAGCCAAGATCGACAGGGACCCGCCTACGAGCAGTACTTC.

The chain uses TRBV6-2 or TRBV6-3 and TRBJ2-3; D uncertain. V gave up 10 bases and J gave up 2 bases, with 7 bases separating them. The germline CDR1 and CDR2 sequences are MNHEY and SVGEGT. This CDR3 contains 11 residues. CDR3 region: CATGNTDTQYF. Here the CDR3 DNA reads TGTGCCACAGGAAACACAGATACGCAGTATTTT.

V is TRBV6-6 and J is TRBJ2-7; D unresolved. The CDR3 consists of 12 residues. Germline V gives CDR1 MNHNY, CDR2 SVGAGI (reference sequence). V was clipped by 4 bases and J by 3 bases, with 7 bases between them. CDR3 sequence (DNA): TGTGCCAGCAGTTCCGTCGGCTACGAGCAGTACGTC. Translation gives CASSSVGYEQYV.

The rearrangement uses TRBV20-1 and TRBJ2-3; the match to TRBD2 covers 8 bases. The V and J ends lost 6 bases and 4 bases, in that order; junction bases with no gene match: 12. Per germline, CDR1 DFQATT and CDR2 SNEGSKA (reference sequence). The length of the CDR3 is 15 residues. The CDR3 bases are TGCAGTGCGCTAGTACCCAGCGGGGGAGCAGATACGCAGTATTTT. Its translation is CSALVPSGGADTQYF.

The chain couples TRBV7-2 to TRBJ1-2; tentative D call: TRBD1 (6 bases). Germline V gene lookup returns CDR1 SGHTA and CDR2 FQGNSA. This CDR3 comprises 15 residues. V was pared by 5 bases and J by 6 bases, with 19 bases between. CDR3 DNA sequence: TGTGCCAGCAGCGGGCGCGGGACACCGATCGATGGCTACACCTTC. Translating it yields CASSGRGTPIDGYTF.

The chain uses TRBV6-5 and TRBJ2-2, with D perhaps assigned TRBD1 or TRBD2 (5 bases each). In germline, CDR1 is MNHEY, CDR2 SVGAGI. The V and J ends lost 8 bases and 0 bases respectively, with 13 bases between them. The CDR3 totals 15 residues. DNA for the CDR3: TGTGCCAGCGCGCTCGGGACGGCGAACACCGGGGAGCTGTTTTTT. Amino acid sequence: CASALGTANTGELFF.

The rearrangement joins TRBV4-1 to TRBJ2-1; 9 nucleotides line up with TRBD2. The CDR3 covers 17 residues. CDR1 is MGHRA, CDR2 YSYEKL, per germline. V lost 4 bases and J lost 3; bases outside the gene matches: 10. The CDR3 nucleotides are TGCGCCAGCAGCCCACCCATGAGGCGGGGGGGCTACAATGAGCAGTTCTTC. It is translated as CASSPPMRRGGYNEQFF.

This clonotype was seen a handful of times. The chain is built from TRBV29-1 and TRBJ2-1; the match to TRBD1 covers 7 bases. CDR3 length: 15 residues. Germline V gene lookup returns CDR1 SQVTM and CDR2 ANQGSEA. With V trimmed by 0 bases and J by 6 bases, 8 bases remained unmatched. The DNA for the CDR3 is TGCAGCGTTGAAGAACTTCCGGGACAGCCCAATGAGCAGTTCTTC. Protein: CSVEELPGQPNEQFF.

This clonotype was recorded at least ten times. The V call is TRBV7-2, the J call TRBJ2-5; unclear D gene. V shed 1 base and J shed 5 bases, with 20 bases lying between them. CDR3 length: 17 residues. Germline V gene lookup returns CDR1 SGHTA and CDR2 FQGNSA. CDR3 in DNA: TGTGCCAGCAGCTTAGAGAGGCTTAGGTCCGATGGGGAGACCCAGTACTTC. It yields the protein CASSLERLRSDGETQYF.

This clonotype appeared a few times. The rearrangement links TRBV2 to TRBJ1-1; 7 nucleotides agree with TRBD1. The V segment lost 4 bases and the J segment 6 bases; nucleotides outside the gene matches: 11. The CDR3 is 15 residues long. Germline CDR1 reads SNHLY; CDR2 reads FYNNEI. The CDR3 bases are TGTGCCAGCAGTGGGGCCTCCGACAGGGACGCTGAAGCTTTCTTT. It is translated as CASSGASDRDAEAFF. Variable domain in full (rest from reference TRBV2 and TRBJ1-1): EPEVTQTPSHQVTQMGQEVILRCVPISNHLYFYWYRQILGQKVEFLVSFYNNEISEKSEIFDDQFSVERPDGSNFTLKIRSTKLEDSAMYFCASSGASDRDAEAFFGQGTRLTVV.

This clonotype was seen a single time. This chain joins TRBV6-1 and TRBJ2-3; 8 nucleotides agree with TRBD1. The germline gives CDR1 MNHNS, CDR2 SASEGT. V was pared by 4 bases and J by 1 base, with 4 bases of the junction left unmatched. The CDR3 runs to 15 residues. In DNA, the CDR3 is TGTGCCAGCAGTGGTGGGGGACAGGGCACAGATACGCAGTATTTT. This translates into CASSGGGQGTDTQYF.

This clonotype was recorded a few times. This rearrangement joins TRBV5-1 to TRBJ1-5, with D tentatively TRBD1 (5 bases). Germline values: CDR1 SGHRS, CDR2 YFSETQ. The germline V and J ends were trimmed by 7 bases and 4 bases, with 15 bases remaining between them. CDR3 length equals 14 residues. The CDR3 protein is CASSSDTGNQPQHF. In nucleotides, the CDR3 is TGCGCCAGCTCCTCGGACACGGGGAATCAGCCCCAGCATTTT.

This clonotype was detected a few times. The rearrangement uses TRBV5-1 and TRBJ2-5, with D unclear. The germline V gene has CDR1 SGHRS and CDR2 YFSETQ. Between the trimmed V and J ends, which lost 3 bases and 3 bases, there was a span of 6 bases. The CDR3 spans 12 residues. The CDR3, as DNA: TGCGCCAGCAGCTATACGAAAGAGACCCAGTACTTC. Translating it yields CASSYTKETQYF.

Only a few counts were recorded for this clonotype. J is TRBJ2-3 and V is TRBV20-1, with D maybe TRBD2 (5 bases). Germline-derived CDR1 and CDR2 are DFQATT and SNEGSKA (reference sequence). V was shortened by 1 base and J by 2 bases, with 13 bases between the two germline ends. The CDR3 runs to 15 residues. CDR3 amino acids: CSARVPGSPTDTQYF. CDR3 DNA sequence: TGCAGTGCTAGAGTGCCGGGATCCCCCACAGATACGCAGTATTTT.

This clonotype was counted at least ten times. The V and J genes are TRBV15 and TRBJ1-1; tentatively, D is TRBD1 (6 bases). Germline V CDR1 and CDR2: LNHNV, YYDKDF (reference sequence). Trimming left V 3 bases short and J 8 bases short, with 16 bases between. The CDR3 totals 14 residues. Here the CDR3 DNA reads TGTGCCACCAGCAGGGCACAGGGAGGGAGAGAAGCTTTCTTT. Translation: CATSRAQGGREAFF.

CDR3 region: CASSQAQGYLHF. DNA for the CDR3: TGTGCCAGCAGCCAAGCCCAGGGGTACCTTCACTTT. V usage is TRBV3-1 and J usage is TRBJ1-6, with D possibly being TRBD1 (6 bases). The CDR3 extends over 12 amino acids. Germline values: CDR1 LGHDT, CDR2 YNNKEL (reference sequence). Between the trimmed V and J ends, which lost 1 base and 19 bases, there was a span of 14 bases.

Many counts were recorded for this clonotype. The chain couples TRBV12-3 or TRBV12-4 to TRBJ2-6, with D perhaps matching TRBD2 (5 bases). The CDR3 is 15 amino acids. Between the trimmed V and J ends, which lost 7 bases and 4 bases, there was a span of 14 bases. This CDR3 is CASTLRGSGANVLTF. As DNA, the CDR3 is TGTGCCAGCACGCTCCGGGGATCCGGGGCCAACGTCCTGACTTTC.

There are a few counts of this clonotype. The chain employs TRBV7-2 and TRBJ2-5; D possibly uses TRBD1 or TRBD2 (5 bases each). CDR1 SGHTA and CDR2 FQGNSA come from the germline V gene. V was cut by 5 bases and J by 2 bases, with 15 bases left in between. This CDR3 is 15 amino acids long. Here the CDR3 DNA reads TGTGCCAGCAGCCGTAGGGGTTGGGGGCAAGAGACCCAGTACTTC. As protein: CASSRRGWGQETQYF.

V is TRBV30 and J is TRBJ2-3, with 13 positions matching TRBD2. Per the germline V gene, CDR1 is GTSNPN and CDR2 is SVGIG (reference sequence). V shed 3 bases and J 7 bases; nucleotides not matched to a gene: 4. This CDR3 region has 14 residues. The CDR3 DNA follows: TGTGCCTGGAGACTAGCGGGGGGGCCGTATACGCAGTATTTT. This translates into CAWRLAGGPYTQYF.

This clonotype was detected only a few times. The chain joins TRBV4-1 to TRBJ1-5; D is unclear. V lost 2 bases and J lost 4, with 9 bases in between. CDR1 MGHRA and CDR2 YSYEKL come from the germline V gene. The CDR3 totals 14 residues. The CDR3 region has the DNA TGCGCCAGCAGCCAACCCCCGGGGAATCAGCCCCAGCATTTT. Residues: CASSQPPGNQPQHF.

The rearrangement uses TRBV7-2 and TRBJ1-3; D may be TRBD1 (5 bases). The CDR3 sequence is 16 residues long. The ends were cut back, 1 base at V and 4 bases at J, with 14 bases in the middle. Germline CDR1 reads SGHTA; CDR2 reads FQGNSA. Written as DNA, the CDR3 is TGTGCCAGCAGCTTAGTATTGGGGACTTTCGGAAACACCATATATTTT. Translated: CASSLVLGTFGNTIYF.